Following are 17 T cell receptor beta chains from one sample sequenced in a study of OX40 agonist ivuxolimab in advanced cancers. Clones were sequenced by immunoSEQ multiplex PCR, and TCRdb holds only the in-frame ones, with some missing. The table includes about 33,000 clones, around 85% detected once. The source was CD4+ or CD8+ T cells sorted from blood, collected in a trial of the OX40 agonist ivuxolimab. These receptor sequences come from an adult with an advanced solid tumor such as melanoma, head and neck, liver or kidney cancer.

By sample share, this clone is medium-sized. The CDR3 sequence is CASSEAYREGNTIYF. Here the CDR3 DNA reads TGTGCCAGCAGCGAGGCTTACAGGGAGGGAAACACCATATATTTT. The chain employs TRBV9 and TRBJ1-3, with a possible D match to TRBD1 (6 bases). The germline V and J ends were trimmed by 3 bases and 4 bases, with 14 bases remaining between them. The CDR3 totals 15 residues. Germline CDR1 and CDR2: SGDLS and YYNGEE.

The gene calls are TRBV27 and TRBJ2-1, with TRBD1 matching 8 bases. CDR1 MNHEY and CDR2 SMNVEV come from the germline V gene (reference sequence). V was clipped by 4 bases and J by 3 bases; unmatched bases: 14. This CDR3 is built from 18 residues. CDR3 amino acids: CASSWGTGQRRGYNEQFF. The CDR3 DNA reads TGTGCCAGCAGTTGGGGGACAGGCCAGCGCAGAGGCTACAATGAGCAGTTCTTC.

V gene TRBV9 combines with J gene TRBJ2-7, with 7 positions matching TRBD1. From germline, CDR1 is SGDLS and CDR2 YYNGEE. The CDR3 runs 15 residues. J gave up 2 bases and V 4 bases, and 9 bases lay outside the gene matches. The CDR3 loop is CASSPGQTGPYEQYF. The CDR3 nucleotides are TGTGCCAGCAGCCCGGGACAGACTGGGCCCTACGAGCAGTACTTC.

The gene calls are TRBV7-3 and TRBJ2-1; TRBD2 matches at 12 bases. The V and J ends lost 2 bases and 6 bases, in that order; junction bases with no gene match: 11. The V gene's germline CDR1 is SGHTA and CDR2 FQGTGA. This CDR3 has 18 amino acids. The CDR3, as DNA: TGTGCCAGCAGCTTATACGGGGTCGGGGGACTAGCGGGCAATGAGCAGTTCTTC. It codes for CASSLYGVGGLAGNEQFF.

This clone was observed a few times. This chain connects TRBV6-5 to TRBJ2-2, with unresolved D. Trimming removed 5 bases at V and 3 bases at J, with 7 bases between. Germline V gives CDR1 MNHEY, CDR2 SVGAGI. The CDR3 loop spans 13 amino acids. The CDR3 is CASSESDTGELFF. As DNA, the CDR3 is TGTGCCAGCAGTGAATCGGACACCGGGGAGCTGTTTTTT.

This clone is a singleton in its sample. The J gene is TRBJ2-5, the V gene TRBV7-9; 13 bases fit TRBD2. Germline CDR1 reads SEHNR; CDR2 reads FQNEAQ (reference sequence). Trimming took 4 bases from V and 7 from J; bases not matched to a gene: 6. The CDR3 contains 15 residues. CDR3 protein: CASSSTSGGRWTQYF. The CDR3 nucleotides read TGTGCCAGCAGCTCGACTAGCGGGGGGCGTTGGACCCAGTACTTC.

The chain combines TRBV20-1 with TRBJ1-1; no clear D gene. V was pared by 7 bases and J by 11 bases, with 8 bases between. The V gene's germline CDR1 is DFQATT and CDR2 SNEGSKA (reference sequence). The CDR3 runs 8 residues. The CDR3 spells CSGTGAFF. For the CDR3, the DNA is TGCAGTGGGACCGGGGCTTTCTTT.

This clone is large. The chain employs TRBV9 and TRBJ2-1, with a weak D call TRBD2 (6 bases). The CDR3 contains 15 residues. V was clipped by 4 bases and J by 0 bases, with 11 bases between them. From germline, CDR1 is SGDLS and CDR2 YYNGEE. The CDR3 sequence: CASSPLASSYNEQFF. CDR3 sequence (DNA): TGTGCCAGCAGCCCTCTAGCGTCCTCCTACAATGAGCAGTTCTTC.

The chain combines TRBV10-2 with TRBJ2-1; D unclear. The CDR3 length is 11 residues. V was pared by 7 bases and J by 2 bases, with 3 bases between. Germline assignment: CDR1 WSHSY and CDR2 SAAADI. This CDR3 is CASMAYNEQFF. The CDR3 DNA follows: TGCGCCAGCATGGCCTACAATGAGCAGTTCTTC.

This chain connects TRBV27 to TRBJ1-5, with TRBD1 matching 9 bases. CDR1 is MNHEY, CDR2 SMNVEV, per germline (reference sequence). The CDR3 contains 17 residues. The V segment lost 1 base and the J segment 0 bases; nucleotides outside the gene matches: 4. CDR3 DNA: TGTGCCAGCAGTTTATATGGGACAGGGTTTAGCAATCAGCCCCAGCATTTT. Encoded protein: CASSLYGTGFSNQPQHF.

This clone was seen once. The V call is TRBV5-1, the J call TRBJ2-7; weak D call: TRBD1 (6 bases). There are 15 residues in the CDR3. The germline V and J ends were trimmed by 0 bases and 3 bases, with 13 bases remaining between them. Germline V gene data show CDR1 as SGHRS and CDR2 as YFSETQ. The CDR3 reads CASSLGTGLGYEQYF. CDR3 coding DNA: TGCGCCAGCAGCTTGGGCACAGGGTTAGGCTACGAGCAGTACTTC.

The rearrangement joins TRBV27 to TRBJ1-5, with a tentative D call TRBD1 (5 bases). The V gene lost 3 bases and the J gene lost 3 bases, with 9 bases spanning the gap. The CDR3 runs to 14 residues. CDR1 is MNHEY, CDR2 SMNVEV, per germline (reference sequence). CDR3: CASSLGRVNQPQHF. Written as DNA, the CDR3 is TGTGCCAGCAGTTTGGGACGGGTCAATCAGCCCCAGCATTTT.

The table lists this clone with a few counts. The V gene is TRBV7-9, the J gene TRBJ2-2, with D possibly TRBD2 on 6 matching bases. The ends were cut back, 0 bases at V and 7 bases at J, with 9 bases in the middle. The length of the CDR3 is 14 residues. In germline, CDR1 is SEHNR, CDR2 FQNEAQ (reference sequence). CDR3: CASSLALGGGELFF. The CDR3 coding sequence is TGTGCCAGCAGCTTAGCGCTGGGAGGCGGGGAGCTGTTTTTT.

CDR3 in amino acids: CASSQDTGIDGYTF. CDR3 sequence (DNA): TGCGCCAGCAGCCAAGATACAGGGATCGACGGCTACACCTTC. This chain links TRBV4-3 with TRBJ1-2; TRBD1 might be the D (6 bases). The germline V gene has CDR1 LGHNA and CDR2 YSLEER. Trimming cost V 0 bases and J 8 bases, with 13 bases left between them. The CDR3 extends over 14 amino acids.

CDR3 region: CASRADRGPHYGYTF. The DNA of the CDR3 is TGTGCCAGCAGGGCAGACAGGGGACCTCACTATGGCTACACCTTC. The chain has TRBV6-1 and TRBJ1-2; the match to TRBD1 covers 8 bases. This CDR3 spans 15 amino acids. Germline V lookup: CDR1 MNHNS, CDR2 SASEGT. With V trimmed by 6 bases and J by 3 bases, 9 bases remained unmatched.

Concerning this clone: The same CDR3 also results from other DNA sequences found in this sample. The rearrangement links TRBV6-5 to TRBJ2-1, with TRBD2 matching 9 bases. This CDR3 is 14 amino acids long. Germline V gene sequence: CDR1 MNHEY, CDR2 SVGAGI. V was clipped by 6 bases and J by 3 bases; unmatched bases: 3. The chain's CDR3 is CASSRREGYNEQFF. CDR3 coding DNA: TGTGCCAGCAGCCGGCGGGAGGGCTACAATGAGCAGTTCTTC.

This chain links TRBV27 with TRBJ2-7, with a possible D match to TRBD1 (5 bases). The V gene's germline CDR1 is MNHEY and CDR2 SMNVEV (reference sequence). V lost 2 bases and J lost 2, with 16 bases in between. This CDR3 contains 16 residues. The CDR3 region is CASSLGAAAQTYEQYF. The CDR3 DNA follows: TGTGCCAGCAGTTTAGGGGCCGCAGCGCAAACCTACGAGCAGTACTTC.